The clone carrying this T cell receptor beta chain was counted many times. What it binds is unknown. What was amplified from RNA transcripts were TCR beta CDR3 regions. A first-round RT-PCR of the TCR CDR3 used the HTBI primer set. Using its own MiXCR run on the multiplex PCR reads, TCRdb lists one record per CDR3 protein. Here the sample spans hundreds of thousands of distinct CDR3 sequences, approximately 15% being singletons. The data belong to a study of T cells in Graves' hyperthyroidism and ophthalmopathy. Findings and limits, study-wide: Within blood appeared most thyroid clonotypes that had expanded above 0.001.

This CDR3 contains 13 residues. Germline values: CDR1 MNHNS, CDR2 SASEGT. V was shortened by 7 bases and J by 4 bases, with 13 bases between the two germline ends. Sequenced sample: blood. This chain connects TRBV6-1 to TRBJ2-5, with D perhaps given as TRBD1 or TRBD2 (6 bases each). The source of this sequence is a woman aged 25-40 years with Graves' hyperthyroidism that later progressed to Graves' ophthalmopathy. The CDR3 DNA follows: TGTGCCAGCACTCTACAGGGAGGAGAGACCCAGTACTTC. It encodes CASTLQGGETQYF.